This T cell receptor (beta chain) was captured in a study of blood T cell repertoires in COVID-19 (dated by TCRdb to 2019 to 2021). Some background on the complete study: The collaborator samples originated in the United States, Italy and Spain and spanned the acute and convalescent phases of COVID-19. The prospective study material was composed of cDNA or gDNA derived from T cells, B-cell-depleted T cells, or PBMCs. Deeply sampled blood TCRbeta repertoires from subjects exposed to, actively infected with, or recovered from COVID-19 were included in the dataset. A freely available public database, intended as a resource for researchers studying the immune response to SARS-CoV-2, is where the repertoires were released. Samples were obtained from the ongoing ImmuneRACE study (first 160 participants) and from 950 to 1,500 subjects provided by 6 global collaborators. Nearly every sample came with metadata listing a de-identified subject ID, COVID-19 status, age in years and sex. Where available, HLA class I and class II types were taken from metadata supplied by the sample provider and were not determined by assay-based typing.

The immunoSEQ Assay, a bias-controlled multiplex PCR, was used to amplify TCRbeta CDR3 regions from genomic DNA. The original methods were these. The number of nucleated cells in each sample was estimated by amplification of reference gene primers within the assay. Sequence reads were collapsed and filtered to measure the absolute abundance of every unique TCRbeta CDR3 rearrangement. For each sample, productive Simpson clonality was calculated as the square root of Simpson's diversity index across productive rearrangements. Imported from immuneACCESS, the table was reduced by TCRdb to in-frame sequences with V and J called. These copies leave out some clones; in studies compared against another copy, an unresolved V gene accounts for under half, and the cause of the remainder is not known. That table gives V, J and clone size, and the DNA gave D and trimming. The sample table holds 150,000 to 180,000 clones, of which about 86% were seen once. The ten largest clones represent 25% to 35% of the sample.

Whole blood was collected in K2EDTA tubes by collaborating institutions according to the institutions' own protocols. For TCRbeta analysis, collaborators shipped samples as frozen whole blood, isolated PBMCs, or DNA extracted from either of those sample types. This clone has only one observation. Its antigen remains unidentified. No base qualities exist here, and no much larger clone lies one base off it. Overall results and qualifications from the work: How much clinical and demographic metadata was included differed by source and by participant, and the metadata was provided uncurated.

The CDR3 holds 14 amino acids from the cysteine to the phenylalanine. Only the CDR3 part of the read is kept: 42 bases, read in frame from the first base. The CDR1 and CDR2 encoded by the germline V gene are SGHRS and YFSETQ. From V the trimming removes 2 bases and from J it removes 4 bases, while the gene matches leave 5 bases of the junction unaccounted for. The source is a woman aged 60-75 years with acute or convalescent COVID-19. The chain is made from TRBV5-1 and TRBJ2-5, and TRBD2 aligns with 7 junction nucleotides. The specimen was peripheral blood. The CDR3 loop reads CASSFGTTAETQYF. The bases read TGCGCCAGCAGCTTCGGGACTACCGCAGAGACCCAGTACTTC.